The 26 T cell receptor beta chains reported below all come from one sample, sequenced in a study of blood T cell repertoires in COVID-19. Here immunoSEQ multiplex PCR was the method, and the copy in TCRdb shows in-frame clones only, minus some. There are 45,000 to 55,000 clones in the sample; about 92% occur only once, and about 3.4% lies in the top ten. Sequencing was carried out using peripheral blood. Receptors originate from a human donor in a cohort sampled during active COVID-19.

The chain is built from TRBV5-1 and TRBJ2-3; 8 bases are a match to TRBD1. Germline CDR1 reads SGHRS; CDR2 reads YFSETQ. After removal of 0 bases from V and 1 base from J, the junction contained 1 base not matched to a gene. The CDR3 has 15 amino acids. The CDR3 DNA reads as TGCGCCAGCAGCTTGGGCAGGGGGCGCACAGATACGCAGTATTTT. It translates to CASSLGRGRTDTQYF.

The chain carries TRBV2 and TRBJ1-5; D may be TRBD1 (6 bases). There are 15 residues in the CDR3. Trimming took off 6 bases at V and 9 bases at J, with 21 bases between the two ends. Germline-derived CDR1 and CDR2 are SNHLY and FYNNEI. CDR3 region: CASRPLGQPAVPQHF. DNA of the CDR3: TGTGCCAGCAGGCCGCTTGGACAGCCCGCGGTGCCCCAGCATTTT.

The rearrangement joins TRBV5-1 to TRBJ2-7; D may be TRBD1 (5 bases). There are 14 residues in the CDR3. V lost 0 bases and J 0 bases, leaving 7 bases between the germline ends. Looked up from germline, CDR1 is SGHRS and CDR2 is YFSETQ. The CDR3 DNA reads as TGCGCCAGCAGCTTGGGACAGAGCTCCTACGAGCAGTACTTC. Amino acids: CASSLGQSSYEQYF.

The genes are TRBV9 and TRBJ2-3; D may be TRBD2 (6 bases). This CDR3 region has 15 residues. CDR1 SGDLS and CDR2 YYNGEE come from the germline V gene. Trimming took 0 bases from V and 6 from J, leaving 14 bases between them. CDR3: CASSVASGRGDTQYF. CDR3 in DNA: TGTGCCAGCAGCGTAGCAAGCGGACGGGGGGATACGCAGTATTTT.

DNA of the CDR3: TGTGCCAGCAGTGACCGACTAGCGGGGTCAGATACGCAGTATTTT. Encoded protein: CASSDRLAGSDTQYF. The genes are TRBV25-1 and TRBJ2-3; TRBD2 matches 11 bases. V was clipped by 3 bases and J by 4 bases; unmatched bases: 3. CDR1 and CDR2 (germline): MGHDK, SYGVNS. The CDR3 is 15 amino acids.

This clone was picked up a small number of times. The rearrangement links TRBV24-1 to TRBJ2-3, with TRBD2 identical over 9 bases. With V trimmed by 1 base and J by 2 bases, 9 bases remained unmatched. The CDR3 runs 18 residues. CDR1 and CDR2 (germline): KGHDR, SFDVKD. CDR3 DNA: TGTGCCACCAGTGATTTCCGTCCGGGACTAGCTTTCACAGATACGCAGTATTTT. Its protein is CATSDFRPGLAFTDTQYF.

This chain links TRBV10-3 with TRBJ1-3; the D gene is possibly TRBD1 (6 bases). The CDR3 spans 19 residues. The germline V gene encodes CDR1 ENHRY and CDR2 SYGVKD. V shed 2 bases and J shed 3 bases, with 23 bases lying between them. CDR3 in amino acids: CAISEGDRDKLSVGNTIYF. CDR3 DNA sequence: TGTGCCATCAGTGAGGGAGATAGGGACAAACTCTCGGTTGGAAACACCATATATTTT.

This clone turned up a few times. The gene calls are TRBV6-2 or TRBV6-3 and TRBJ2-2, with TRBD1 matching 8 bases. Germline-derived CDR1 and CDR2 are MNHEY and SVGEGT. This CDR3 has 18 residues. V lost 5 bases, J lost 0 bases, and 11 bases stayed unmatched. The CDR3 DNA follows: TGTGCCAGCAGTCCAAGACAGGGGATCGCTCCGAACACCGGGGAGCTGTTTTTT. Protein: CASSPRQGIAPNTGELFF.

The chain employs TRBV2 and TRBJ2-4, with unresolved D. Germline V lookup: CDR1 SNHLY, CDR2 FYNNEI. The CDR3 is 13 residues long. Trimming shortened V by 4 bases and J by 9 bases, and 13 bases separated the two germline ends. The CDR3 region is CASSVERRGIQYF. The CDR3 DNA follows: TGTGCCAGCAGTGTGGAGCGACGCGGCATTCAGTACTTC.

The chain uses TRBV30 and TRBJ1-3; 7 bases map to TRBD1. V was pared by 4 bases and J by 3 bases, with 3 bases of the junction left unmatched. The CDR3 has 13 amino acids. Germline assignment: CDR1 GTSNPN and CDR2 SVGIG (reference sequence). This CDR3 reads CAWNQGGGNTIYF. DNA for the CDR3: TGTGCCTGGAACCAGGGGGGTGGAAACACCATATATTTT.

The sample holds one count of this clone. The chain couples TRBV2 to TRBJ2-3; TRBD2 agrees at 14 bases. The CDR3 contains 19 residues. Germline-derived CDR1 and CDR2 are SNHLY and FYNNEI. J gave up 0 bases and V 7 bases, and 12 bases lay outside the gene matches. CDR3 in amino acids: CASIKEGLAGVFSTDTQYF. The CDR3 nucleotides read TGTGCCAGCATCAAGGAGGGACTAGCGGGAGTTTTCAGCACAGATACGCAGTATTTT.

The V call is TRBV19, the J call TRBJ2-7; TRBD2 aligns across 8 bases. CDR3 length: 15 residues. V lost 3 bases and J lost 6; bases outside the gene matches: 10. Germline CDR1 reads LNHDA; CDR2 reads SQIVND (reference sequence). CDR3 loop: CASSIPGNSGAEQYF. The CDR3 DNA reads TGTGCCAGTAGTATCCCCGGAAATAGCGGGGCCGAGCAGTACTTC.

The V gene is TRBV4-2, the J gene TRBJ2-1, with D uncertain. The CDR3 sequence is 15 residues long. Germline loops: CDR1 LGHNA, CDR2 YNFKEQ. The ends were cut back, 1 base at V and 5 bases at J, with 12 bases in the middle. The DNA of the CDR3 is TGTGCCAGCAGCCAAGGAGGATCTGAAGACAATGAGCAGTTCTTC. Protein product: CASSQGGSEDNEQFF.

The chain recombines TRBV5-1 with TRBJ2-7; 11 bases map to TRBD2. The germline gives CDR1 SGHRS, CDR2 YFSETQ. The CDR3 contains 16 residues. The V segment lost 4 bases and the J segment 3 bases; nucleotides outside the gene matches: 9. CDR3 region: CASSIQGTSGNYEQYF. The CDR3 nucleotides are TGCGCCAGCAGCATTCAAGGGACTAGCGGAAACTACGAGCAGTACTTC.

The chain couples TRBV7-2 to TRBJ2-1; 12 bases are shared with TRBD2. The CDR3 has 15 residues. Germline CDR1 is SGHTA and CDR2 is FQGNSA. V was pared by 3 bases and J by 8 bases, with 5 bases of the junction left unmatched. The CDR3 DNA follows: TGTGCCAGCAGCTTGACTAGCGGGAGATCCCATGAGCAGTTCTTC. Protein sequence: CASSLTSGRSHEQFF.

V gene TRBV5-1 combines with J gene TRBJ2-5, with 13 bases that match TRBD2. Germline CDR1 SGHRS, CDR2 YFSETQ. This CDR3 region has 16 residues. Losses at the gene ends were 0 bases for V and 4 bases for J; bases not matched to a gene: 3. In nucleotides, the CDR3 is TGCGCCAGCAGCTTGGGACTAGCGGGAGGAGTAGAGACCCAGTACTTC. This gives the protein CASSLGLAGGVETQYF.

The V gene is TRBV3-1 (or the pseudogene TRBV3-2), the J gene TRBJ1-5, with 8 bases aligning to TRBD1. Germline-derived CDR1 and CDR2 are LGHDT and YNNKEL (reference sequence). The CDR3 contains 14 residues. V was clipped by 5 bases and J by 1 base; unmatched bases: 1. The CDR3 nucleotides are TGTGCCAGCAGCTGGACAGGGAGCAATCAGCCCCAGCATTTT. Protein product: CASSWTGSNQPQHF.

The chain uses TRBV7-5 and TRBJ1-5; the table's D call of TRBD1 was not tested on the DNA. TRBV7-5 is recorded as a pseudogene. The CDR3 spans 12 residues. The CDR3 protein is CARSPGIQPQHF. CDR3 nucleotide sequence: TGTGCCAGAAGCCCAGGGATTCAGCCCCAGCATTTT.

The CDR3 nucleotides are TGTGCCAGCAGTTACTCCGGTCTCTCGGGGGGAAACACCATATATTTT. It specifies CASSYSGLSGGNTIYF. The chain links TRBV6-5 to TRBJ1-3; D is undetermined. V was trimmed by 0 bases and J by 4 bases, leaving 13 bases between them. Germline assignment: CDR1 MNHEY and CDR2 SVGAGI. This CDR3 region has 16 residues.

The CDR3 region is CASSPRGQAGEQYF. CDR3 coding DNA: TGCGCCAGCAGCCCACGGGGACAGGCGGGGGAGCAGTACTTC. The chain recombines TRBV5-1 with TRBJ2-7; 8 bases are shared with TRBD1. Trimming cost V 4 bases and J 7 bases; bases outside gene matches: 10. This CDR3 has 14 amino acids. Germline-derived CDR1 and CDR2 are SGHRS and YFSETQ.

The rearrangement uses TRBV5-6 and TRBJ1-2; the D gene is possibly TRBD1 (6 bases). This CDR3 is built from 13 residues. Trimming removed 2 bases at V and 6 bases at J, with 11 bases between. Per the germline V gene, CDR1 is SGHDT and CDR2 is YYEEEE. CDR3 DNA sequence: TGTGCCAGCAGCTTAAGTGGGGGCAATGGCTACACCTTC. Translated, it gives CASSLSGGNGYTF.

CDR3 sequence reads: CASSGRRTSGRSTNEQFF. The CDR3 bases are TGTGCCAGCAGCGGACGTAGGACTAGCGGGAGGAGTACGAATGAGCAGTTCTTC. The chain has TRBV9 and TRBJ2-1, with 14 positions matching TRBD2. CDR3 length: 18 residues. J gave up 7 bases and V 3 bases, and 12 bases lay outside the gene matches. From germline, CDR1 is SGDLS and CDR2 YYNGEE.

V gene TRBV27 combines with J gene TRBJ2-7; 7 bases agree with TRBD1. CDR1 and CDR2 (germline): MNHEY, SMNVEV (reference sequence). V trimming: 4 bases; J trimming: 3 bases; junction bases outside the gene matches: 6. This CDR3 spans 14 amino acids. The CDR3 loop is CASSSAGTDYEQYF. CDR3 sequence (DNA): TGTGCCAGCAGTTCGGCCGGGACAGACTACGAGCAGTACTTC.

The chain employs TRBV5-1 and TRBJ2-3, with D perhaps matching TRBD2 (6 bases). CDR3 length: 11 residues. Trimming removed 7 bases at V and 6 bases at J, with 9 bases between. CDR1 and CDR2 from the germline V gene are SGHRS and YFSETQ. CDR3 sequence (DNA): TGCGCCAGCCGGGCGGGGGATACGCAGTATTTT. It yields the protein CASRAGDTQYF.

The genes are TRBV11-2 and TRBJ2-7, with a weak D call TRBD1 (5 bases). The V and J ends lost 0 bases and 3 bases respectively, with 9 bases between them. The CDR3 spans 14 residues. CDR1 is SGHAT and CDR2 is FQNNGV in the germline V gene. DNA of the CDR3: TGTGCCAGCAGCTTAGATAGGACAATCTACGAGCAGTACTTC. Translation gives CASSLDRTIYEQYF.

This clone came up once. This sequence joins TRBV6-5 and TRBJ1-6; D not resolved. Per germline, CDR1 MNHEY and CDR2 SVGAGI. The V end lost 6 bases, the J end lost 7 bases, and 13 bases lay between the germline ends. The CDR3 runs 14 residues. Here the CDR3 DNA reads TGTGCCAGCAGCCGCGGGAGGGCAAATTCACCCCTCCACTTT. It specifies CASSRGRANSPLHF.